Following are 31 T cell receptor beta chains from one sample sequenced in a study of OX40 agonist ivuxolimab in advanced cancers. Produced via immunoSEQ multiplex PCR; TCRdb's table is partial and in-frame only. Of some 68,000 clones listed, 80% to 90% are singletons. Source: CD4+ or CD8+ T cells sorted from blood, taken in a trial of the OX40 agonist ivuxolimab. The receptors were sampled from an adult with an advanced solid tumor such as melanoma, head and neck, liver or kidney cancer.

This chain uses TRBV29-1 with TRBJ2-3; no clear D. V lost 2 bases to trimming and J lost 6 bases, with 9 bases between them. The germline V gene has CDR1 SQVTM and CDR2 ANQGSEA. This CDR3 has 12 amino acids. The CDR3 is CSVERPFDTQYF. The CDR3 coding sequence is TGCAGCGTTGAACGGCCCTTCGATACGCAGTATTTT.

CDR3 protein: CASSPPGEGAEAFF. In DNA, the CDR3 is TGTGCCAGCTCACCCCCGGGGGAGGGCGCTGAAGCTTTCTTT. The chain couples TRBV18 to TRBJ1-1; D is perhaps TRBD1 (5 bases). The CDR3 consists of 14 residues. Germline V lookup: CDR1 KGHSH, CDR2 LQKENI. V dropped 3 bases and J dropped 6 bases, with 14 bases sitting between them.

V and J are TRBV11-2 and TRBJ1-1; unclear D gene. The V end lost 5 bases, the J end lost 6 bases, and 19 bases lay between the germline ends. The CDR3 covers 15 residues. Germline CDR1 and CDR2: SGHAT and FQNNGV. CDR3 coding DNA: TGTGCCAGCAGCCGTTACAAAGGGTATGGAGCTGAAGCTTTCTTT. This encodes CASSRYKGYGAEAFF.

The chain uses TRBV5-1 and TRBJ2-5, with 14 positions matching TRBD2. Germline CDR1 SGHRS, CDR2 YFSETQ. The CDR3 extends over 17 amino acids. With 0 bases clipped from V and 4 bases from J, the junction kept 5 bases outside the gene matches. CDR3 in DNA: TGCGCCAGCAGCTTGGGACGACTAGCGGGAGGGGGAGAGACCCAGTACTTC. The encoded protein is CASSLGRLAGGGETQYF.

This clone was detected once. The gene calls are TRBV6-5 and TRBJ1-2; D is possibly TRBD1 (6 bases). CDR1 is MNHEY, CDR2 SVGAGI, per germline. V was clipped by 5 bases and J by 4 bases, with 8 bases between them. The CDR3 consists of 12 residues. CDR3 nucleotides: TGTGCCAGCAGTGTAGGGGGCTATGGCTACACCTTC. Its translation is CASSVGGYGYTF.

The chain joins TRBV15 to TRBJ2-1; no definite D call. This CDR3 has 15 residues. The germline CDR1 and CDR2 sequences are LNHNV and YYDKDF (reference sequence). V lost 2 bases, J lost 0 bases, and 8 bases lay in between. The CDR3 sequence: CATSRPSGSYNEQFF. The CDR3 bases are TGTGCCACCAGCAGACCCTCCGGCTCCTACAATGAGCAGTTCTTC.

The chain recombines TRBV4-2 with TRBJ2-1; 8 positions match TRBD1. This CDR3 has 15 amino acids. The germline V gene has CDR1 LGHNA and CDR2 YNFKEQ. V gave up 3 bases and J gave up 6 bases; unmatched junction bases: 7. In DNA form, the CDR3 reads TGTGCCAGCAGCCAGACCCGGGACAGGAGCAATGAGCAGTTCTTC. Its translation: CASSQTRDRSNEQFF.

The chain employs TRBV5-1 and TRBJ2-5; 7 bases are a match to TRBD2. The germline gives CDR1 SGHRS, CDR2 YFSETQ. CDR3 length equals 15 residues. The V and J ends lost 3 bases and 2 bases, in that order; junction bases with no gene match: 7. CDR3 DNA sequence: TGCGCCAGCAGCTCCCAGGGAGGGAGTCAAGAGACCCAGTACTTC. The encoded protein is CASSSQGGSQETQYF.

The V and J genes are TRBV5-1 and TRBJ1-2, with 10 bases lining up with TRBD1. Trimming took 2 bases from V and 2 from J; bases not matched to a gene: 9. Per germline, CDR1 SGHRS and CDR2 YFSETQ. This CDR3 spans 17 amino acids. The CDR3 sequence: CASSFSYGTGANYGYTF. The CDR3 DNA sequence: TGCGCCAGCAGCTTCTCCTATGGGACAGGGGCGAACTATGGCTACACCTTC.

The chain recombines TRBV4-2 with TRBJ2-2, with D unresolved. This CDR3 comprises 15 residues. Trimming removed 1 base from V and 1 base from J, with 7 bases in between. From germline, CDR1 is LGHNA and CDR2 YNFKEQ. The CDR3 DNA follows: TGTGCCAGCAGCCAAGTATGGGAGAACACCGGGGAGCTGTTTTTT. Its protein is CASSQVWENTGELFF.

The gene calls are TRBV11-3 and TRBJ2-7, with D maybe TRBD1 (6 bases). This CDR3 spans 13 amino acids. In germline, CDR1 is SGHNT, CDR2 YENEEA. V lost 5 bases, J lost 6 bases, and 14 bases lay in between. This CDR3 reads CASSKHREAEQYF. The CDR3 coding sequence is TGTGCCAGCAGCAAGCACAGGGAAGCCGAGCAGTACTTC.

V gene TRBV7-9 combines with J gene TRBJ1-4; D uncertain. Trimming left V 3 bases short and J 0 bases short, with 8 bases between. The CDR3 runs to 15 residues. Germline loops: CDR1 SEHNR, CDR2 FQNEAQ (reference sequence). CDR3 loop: CASSFGDATNEKLFF. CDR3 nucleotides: TGTGCCAGCAGCTTCGGAGACGCAACTAATGAAAAACTGTTTTTT.

The CDR3 DNA reads TGTGCCAGCAGCCGACAGGGTTGGTATGGCTACACCTTC. It yields the protein CASSRQGWYGYTF. V usage is TRBV28 and J usage is TRBJ1-2; 7 bases align to TRBD1. In germline, CDR1 is MDHEN, CDR2 SYDVKM. The CDR3 is 13 residues long. Germline trimming cut 6 bases from V and 5 bases from J; bases unmatched to any gene: 6.

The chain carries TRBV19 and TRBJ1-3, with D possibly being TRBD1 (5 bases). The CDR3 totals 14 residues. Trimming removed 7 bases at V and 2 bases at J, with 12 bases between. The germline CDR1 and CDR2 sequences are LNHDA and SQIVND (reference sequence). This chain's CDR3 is CASIEGSAGNTIYF. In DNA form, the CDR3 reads TGTGCCAGTATCGAGGGGTCGGCTGGAAACACCATATATTTT.

The CDR3 sequence: CAISWTSGTYNEQFF. CDR3 sequence (DNA): TGTGCCATCAGTTGGACTAGCGGGACATACAATGAGCAGTTCTTC. This chain connects TRBV10-3 to TRBJ2-1, with 12 bases aligning to TRBD2. CDR1 is ENHRY and CDR2 is SYGVKD in the germline V gene. V gave up 5 bases and J gave up 4 bases; unmatched junction bases: 3. The CDR3 contains 15 residues.

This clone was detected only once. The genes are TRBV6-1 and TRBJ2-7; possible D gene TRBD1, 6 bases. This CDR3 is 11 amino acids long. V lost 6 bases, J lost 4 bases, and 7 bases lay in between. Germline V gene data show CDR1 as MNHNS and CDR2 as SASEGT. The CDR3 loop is CASRGAYEQYF. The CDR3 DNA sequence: TGTGCCAGCAGGGGGGCATACGAGCAGTACTTC.

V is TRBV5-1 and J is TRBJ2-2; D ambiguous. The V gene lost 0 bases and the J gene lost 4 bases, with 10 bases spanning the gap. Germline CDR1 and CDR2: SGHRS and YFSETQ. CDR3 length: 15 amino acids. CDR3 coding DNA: TGCGCCAGCAGCTTGGTCCCGGACGGCACCGGGGAGCTGTTTTTT. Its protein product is CASSLVPDGTGELFF. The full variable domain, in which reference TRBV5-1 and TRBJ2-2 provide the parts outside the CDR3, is KAGVTQTPRYLIKTRGQQVTLSCSPISGHRSVSWYQQTPGQGLQFLFEYFSETQRNKGNFPGRFSGRQFSNSRSEMNVSTLELGDSALYLCASSLVPDGTGELFFGEGSRLTVL.

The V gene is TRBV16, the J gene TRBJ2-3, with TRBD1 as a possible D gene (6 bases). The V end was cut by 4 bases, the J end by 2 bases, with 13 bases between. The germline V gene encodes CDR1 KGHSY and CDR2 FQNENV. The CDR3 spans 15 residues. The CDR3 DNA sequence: TGTGCCAGCAGCCCATTGACAGGATCCACAGATACGCAGTATTTT. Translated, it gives CASSPLTGSTDTQYF.

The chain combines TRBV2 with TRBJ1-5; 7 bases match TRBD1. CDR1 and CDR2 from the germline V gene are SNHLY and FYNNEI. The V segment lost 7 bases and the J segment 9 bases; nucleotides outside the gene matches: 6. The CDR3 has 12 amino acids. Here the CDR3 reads CASTRTGRPQHF. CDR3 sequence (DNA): TGTGCCAGCACTAGGACAGGTCGGCCCCAGCATTTT.

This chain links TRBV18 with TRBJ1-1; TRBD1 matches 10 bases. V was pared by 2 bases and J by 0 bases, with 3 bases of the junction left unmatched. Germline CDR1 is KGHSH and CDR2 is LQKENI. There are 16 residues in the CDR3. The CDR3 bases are TGTGCCAGCTCACCAAGGGGACAGGGGTTGAACACTGAAGCTTTCTTT. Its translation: CASSPRGQGLNTEAFF. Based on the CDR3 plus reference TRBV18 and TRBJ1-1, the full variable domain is NAGVMQNPRHLVRRRGQEARLRCSPMKGHSHVYWYRQLPEEGLKFMVYLQKENIIDESGMPKERFSAEFPKEGPSILRIQQVVRGDSAAYFCASSPRGQGLNTEAFFGQGTRLTVV.

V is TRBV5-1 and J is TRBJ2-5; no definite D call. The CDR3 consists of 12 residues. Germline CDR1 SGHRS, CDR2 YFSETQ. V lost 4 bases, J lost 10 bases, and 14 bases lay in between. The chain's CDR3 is CASSPGGVDQYF. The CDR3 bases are TGCGCCAGCAGCCCCGGTGGGGTCGACCAGTACTTC.

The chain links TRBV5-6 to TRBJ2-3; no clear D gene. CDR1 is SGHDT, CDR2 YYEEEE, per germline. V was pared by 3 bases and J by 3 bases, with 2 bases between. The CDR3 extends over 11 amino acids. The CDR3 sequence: CASSSTDTQYF. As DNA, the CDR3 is TGTGCCAGCAGCTCGACAGATACGCAGTATTTT. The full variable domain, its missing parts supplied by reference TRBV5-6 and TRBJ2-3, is DAGVTQSPTHLIKTRGQQVTLRCSPKSGHDTVSWYQQALGQGPQFIFQYYEEEERQRGNFPDRFSGHQFPNYSSELNVNALLLGDSALYLCASSSTDTQYFGPGTRLTVL.

In DNA form, the CDR3 reads TGTGCCAGCAGTTACCCCGGGGCCCAAAATGAAAAACTGTTTTTT. Encoded protein: CASSYPGAQNEKLFF. This chain links TRBV6-6 with TRBJ1-4; tentatively, D is TRBD1 (5 bases). Trimming pared 2 bases from V and 5 bases from J, leaving 12 bases between. Germline assignment: CDR1 MNHNY and CDR2 SVGAGI (reference sequence). This CDR3 has 15 amino acids.

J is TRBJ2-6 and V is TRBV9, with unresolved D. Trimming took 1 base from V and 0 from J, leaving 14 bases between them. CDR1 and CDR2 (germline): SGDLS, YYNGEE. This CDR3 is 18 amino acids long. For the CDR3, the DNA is TGTGCCAGCAGCGTATATGGGCCCTCGCACTCTGGGGCCAACGTCCTGACTTTC. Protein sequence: CASSVYGPSHSGANVLTF.

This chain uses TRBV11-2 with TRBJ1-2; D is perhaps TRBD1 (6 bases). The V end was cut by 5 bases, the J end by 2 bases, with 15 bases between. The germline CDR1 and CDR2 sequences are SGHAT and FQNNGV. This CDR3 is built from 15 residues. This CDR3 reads CASSPSGGGNYGYTF. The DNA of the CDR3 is TGTGCCAGCAGCCCTTCCGGGGGCGGCAACTATGGCTACACCTTC.

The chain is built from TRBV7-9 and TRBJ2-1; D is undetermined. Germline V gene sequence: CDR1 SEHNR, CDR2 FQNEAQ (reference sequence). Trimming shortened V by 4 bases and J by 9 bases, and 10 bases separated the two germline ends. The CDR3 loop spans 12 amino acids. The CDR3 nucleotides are TGTGCCAGCAGCTCCACAAATCTTGAGCAGTTCTTC. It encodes CASSSTNLEQFF. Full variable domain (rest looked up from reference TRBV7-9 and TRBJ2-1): DTGVSQNPRHKITKRGQNVTFRCDPISEHNRLYWYRQTLGQGPEFLTYFQNEAQLEKSRLLSDRFSAERPKGSFSTLEIQRTEQGDSAMYLCASSSTNLEQFFGPGTRLTVL.

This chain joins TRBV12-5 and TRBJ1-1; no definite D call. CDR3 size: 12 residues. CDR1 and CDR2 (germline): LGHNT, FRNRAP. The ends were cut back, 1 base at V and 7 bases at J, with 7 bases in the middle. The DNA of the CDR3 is TGTGCTAGTGGTTTGGGACCTGATGAAGCTTTCTTT. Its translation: CASGLGPDEAFF. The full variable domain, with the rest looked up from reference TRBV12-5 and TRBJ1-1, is DARVTQTPRHKVTEMGQEVTMRCQPILGHNTVFWYRQTMMQGLELLAYFRNRAPLDDSGMPKDRFSAEMPDATLATLKIQPSEPRDSAVYFCASGLGPDEAFFGQGTRLTVV.

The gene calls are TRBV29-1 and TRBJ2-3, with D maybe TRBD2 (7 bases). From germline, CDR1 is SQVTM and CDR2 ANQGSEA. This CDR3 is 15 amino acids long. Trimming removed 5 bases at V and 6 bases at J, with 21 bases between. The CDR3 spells CSVQHRGGLYDTQYF. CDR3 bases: TGCAGCGTTCAACATAGGGGGGGGCTTTATGATACGCAGTATTTT.

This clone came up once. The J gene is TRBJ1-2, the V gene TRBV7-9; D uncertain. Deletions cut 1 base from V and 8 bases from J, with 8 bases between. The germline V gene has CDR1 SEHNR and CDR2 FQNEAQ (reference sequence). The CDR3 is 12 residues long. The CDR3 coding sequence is TGTGCCAGCAGCTTAGAGGTGGGAGGCTACACCTTC. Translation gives CASSLEVGGYTF.

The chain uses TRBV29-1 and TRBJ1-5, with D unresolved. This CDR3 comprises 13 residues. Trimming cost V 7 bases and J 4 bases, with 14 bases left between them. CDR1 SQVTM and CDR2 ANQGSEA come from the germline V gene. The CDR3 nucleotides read TGCAGCGCAAGTCCCGGCCAAAATCAGCCCCAGCATTTT. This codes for CSASPGQNQPQHF.

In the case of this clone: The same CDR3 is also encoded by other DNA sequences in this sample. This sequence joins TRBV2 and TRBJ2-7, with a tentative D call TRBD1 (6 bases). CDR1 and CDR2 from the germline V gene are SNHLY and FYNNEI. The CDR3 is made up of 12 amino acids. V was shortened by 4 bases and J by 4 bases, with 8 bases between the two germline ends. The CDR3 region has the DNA TGTGCCAGCAGTGGCCAGGGGTACGAGCAGTACTTC. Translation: CASSGQGYEQYF.